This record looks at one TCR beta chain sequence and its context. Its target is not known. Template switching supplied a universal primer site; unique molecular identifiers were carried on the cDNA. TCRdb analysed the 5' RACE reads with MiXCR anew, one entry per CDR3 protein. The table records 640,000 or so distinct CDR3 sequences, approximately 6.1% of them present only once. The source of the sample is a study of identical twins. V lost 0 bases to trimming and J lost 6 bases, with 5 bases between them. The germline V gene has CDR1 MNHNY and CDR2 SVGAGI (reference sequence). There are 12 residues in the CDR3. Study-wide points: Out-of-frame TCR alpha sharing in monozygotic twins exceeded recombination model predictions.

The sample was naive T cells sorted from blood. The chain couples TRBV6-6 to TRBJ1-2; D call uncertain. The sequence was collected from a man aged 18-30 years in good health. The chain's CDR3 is CASSYSPDGYTF. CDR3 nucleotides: TGTGCCAGCAGTTACTCGCCAGATGGCTACACCTTC.